This is a list of T cell receptor beta chains from one sample in a study of CD8+ T cells in alopecia areata. This table comes from immunoSEQ multiplex PCR, and its TCRdb copy is limited to in-frame clones, with some not included. Among about 110,000 clones listed, roughly 55% were seen once. Source material: NKG2D-low CD8+ T cells sorted from blood. The receptors shown here come from a human donor with alopecia areata. The CDR3 runs from the conserved cysteine through the conserved F or W. D genes are given only for firm matches. Size values are once, few and many counts, or a class for expanded clones, and some rows have none.

d_gene	abundance	v_gene	j_gene	CDR3nt	CDR3aa
TRBD2	NA	TRBV11-2	TRBJ2-3	TGTGCCAGCAGCTTTTCAGGCGGGAGGGGTCCCACAGATACGCAGTATTTT	CASSFSGGRGPTDTQYF
NA	few	TRBV2	TRBJ2-7	TGTGCCAGCAGTGGCAGGGTATCCTACGAGCAGTACTTC	CASSGRVSYEQYF
TRBD2	NA	TRBV7-2	TRBJ2-7	TGTGCCAGCAGCTTTTTCCTAGCGGGAGGGCTCAAATTCGAGCAGTACTTC	CASSFFLAGGLKFEQYF
TRBD2	NA	TRBV13	TRBJ2-7	TGTGCCAGCAGCCAACAACCACACACCGTACTAGCGGGAGGGTGGTACGAGCAGTACTTC	CASSQQPHTVLAGGWYEQYF
NA	NA	TRBV13	TRBJ2-1	TGTGCCAGCAGCTTAAGTTTCAGCAATGAGCAGTTCTTC	CASSLSFSNEQFF
TRBD2	NA	TRBV28	TRBJ2-5	TGTGCCAGCAGCAGATTAGCGGGAGTGGGGGAAATTCAAGAGACCCAGTACTTC	CASSRLAGVGEIQETQYF
TRBD1	NA	TRBV29-1	TRBJ1-1	TGCAGCGTTGAAGACTTAAATTACAGGGGGAATACTGAAGCTTTCTTT	CSVEDLNYRGNTEAFF
TRBD2	NA	TRBV27	TRBJ2-7	TGTGCCAGCAGTTCAACCAGTAGCGGGGCCTCCTACGAGCAGTACTTC	CASSSTSSGASYEQYF
TRBD2	NA	TRBV27	TRBJ2-7	TGTGCCAGCAGTTTCCGGGGGGGGATCGCCTACGAGCAGTACTTC	CASSFRGGIAYEQYF
TRBD1	NA	TRBV29-1	TRBJ2-1	TGCAGCGATGACAGGGGGGGAGGGAATGAGCAGTTCTTC	CSDDRGGGNEQFF
NA	NA	TRBV7-2	TRBJ2-7	TGTGCCAGCAGCCCACAGGCTTCAGGCTCCTACGAGCAGTACTTC	CASSPQASGSYEQYF
NA	NA	TRBV27	TRBJ2-7	TGTGCCAGCAGCCCGGGTTCCTACGAGCAGTACTTC	CASSPGSYEQYF
TRBD1	NA	TRBV5-1	TRBJ2-5	TGCGCCAGCAGCCGGGACAGGTTTACGGAGACCCAGTACTTC	CASSRDRFTETQYF
TRBD2	NA	TRBV6-5	TRBJ2-1	TGTGCCAGCAGTTATGCGGGGGGTGAGCAGTTCTTC	CASSYAGGEQFF
NA	NA	TRBV11-2	TRBJ2-4	TGTGCCAGCAGCTTAGTAGGCAGAGACCGTAGCAAAAACATTCAGTACTTC	CASSLVGRDRSKNIQYF
TRBD2	once	TRBV5-6	TRBJ2-1	TGTGCCAGCAGCCACCTAGCGGGAGGGCCAGGTGAGCAGTTCTTC	CASSHLAGGPGEQFF
NA	NA	TRBV4-2	TRBJ2-6	TGTGCCAGCAGCGAACGGAACTCTGGGGCCAACGTCCTGACTTTC	CASSERNSGANVLTF
NA	NA	TRBV9	TRBJ2-2	TGTGCCCCGTGCGGGGAGCTGTTTTTT	CAPCGELFF
NA	NA	TRBV7-9	TRBJ1-1	TGTGCCAGCAGCTGGACGGCAGAAGCTTTCTTT	CASSWTAEAFF
NA	NA	TRBV14	TRBJ2-7	TGTGCCAGCAGCCAAGGTTTAGGGTCCCTATACGAGCAGTACTTC	CASSQGLGSLYEQYF
NA	NA	TRBV6-5	TRBJ2-5	TGTGCCAGCATGGGGGTGGATCAAGAGACCCAGTACTTC	CASMGVDQETQYF
NA	few	TRBV27	TRBJ2-7	TGTGCCAGCAGTTTTTCAGTTAGCGGCTACGAGCAGTACTTC	CASSFSVSGYEQYF
TRBD2	NA	TRBV6-5	TRBJ2-1	TGTGCCAGCAGTTACTCCGGGACTAGGGGCAATGAGCAGTTCTTC	CASSYSGTRGNEQFF
TRBD1	NA	TRBV4-1	TRBJ1-5	TGCGCCAGCAGCCAAGAAGTTCAGGGGGCGTATCAGCCCCAGCATTTT	CASSQEVQGAYQPQHF
NA	NA	TRBV25-1	TRBJ2-5	TGTGCCAGCAGTGAAGAAGGGGCAGGGGAGACCCAGTACTTC	CASSEEGAGETQYF
NA	few	TRBV29-1	TRBJ2-1	TGCAGCGTTGAATCGGGGGAGTCGGGTCCCGGGCACTCCTACAATGAGCAGTTCTTC	CSVESGESGPGHSYNEQFF
NA	NA	TRBV4-2	TRBJ2-5	TGTGCCAGCAGCCAAGTCAGCACCCAAGAGACCCAGTACTTC	CASSQVSTQETQYF
TRBD1	NA	TRBV5-6	TRBJ2-1	TGTGCCAGCAGCTTGGGGACAGGGGGCGGCTATGAGCAGTTCTTC	CASSLGTGGGYEQFF
TRBD1	once	TRBV13	TRBJ2-4	TGTGCCAGCAGCTCGGACAGGGGAATTGCCAAAAACATTCAGTACTTC	CASSSDRGIAKNIQYF
TRBD1	once	TRBV28	TRBJ2-7	TGTGCCAGCAGTCCGATCGGGACAGGGGCCTTCTACGAGCAGTACTTC	CASSPIGTGAFYEQYF
NA	NA	TRBV10-3	TRBJ2-7	TGTGCCATCAGTGAGTATCGTAGCGCTGCCTACGAGCAGTACTTC	CAISEYRSAAYEQYF
TRBD2	NA	TRBV30	TRBJ2-7	TGTGCCTGGAGTCCCCGGGAGGGGACTAGCGGCTACGAGCAGTACTTC	CAWSPREGTSGYEQYF
TRBD2	few	TRBV2	TRBJ2-5	TGTGCCAGCTATGGTTTCAGCGGGAGTGAAGAGACCCAGTACTTC	CASYGFSGSEETQYF
NA	NA	TRBV27	TRBJ1-1	TGTGCCAGCAGTTTCAGGGGCAACACTGAAGCTTTCTTT	CASSFRGNTEAFF
NA	few	TRBV12-5	TRBJ2-5	TGTGCTAGTGGAAAGGAGCCTATTCAGACCCAGTACTTC	CASGKEPIQTQYF
NA	few	TRBV27	TRBJ1-1	TGTGCCAGCAGTCATGGGGCGAACACTGAAGCTTTCTTT	CASSHGANTEAFF
NA	NA	TRBV29-1	TRBJ2-6	TGCAGCGTTGTAGCCGCTACTGGGGCCAACGTCCTGACTTTC	CSVVAATGANVLTF